The 12 T cell receptor beta chains in this list originate from one sample, sequenced in a study of T cells after yellow fever vaccination (dated by TCRdb to between 2018 and 2020). Libraries were prepared through 5' RACE. The reads were generated on an Illumina NovaSeq 6000. TCRdb applied fastp at Q25 and MiXCR to the public reads, then kept only in-frame beta chains. Every CDR3 protein is listed once, alongside the most common genes and DNA of its rows. The sample table records some 320,000 distinct CDR3 sequences; over 3.5% of these occur just once. The ten largest clones take up approximately 19% of the sample. The label giving this sample's treatment or condition can be read as: live attenuated yellow fever vaccine strain. The sequenced sample was PBMCs, obtained 15 days after the yellow fever booster vaccination. These TCRs come from a man aged 18 to 29 who received the YFV17D yellow fever vaccine.

In this sample, this clonotype turned up many times. The chain is built from TRBV9 and TRBJ2-2; D is unresolved. V was trimmed by 0 bases and J by 2 bases, leaving 8 bases between them. This CDR3 comprises 15 residues. From germline, CDR1 is SGDLS and CDR2 YYNGEE. The CDR3 DNA follows: TGTGCCAGCAGCGTAGAGACGGAAAACACCGGGGAGCTGTTTTTT. Its translation: CASSVETENTGELFF.

V gene TRBV5-1 combines with J gene TRBJ2-5; tentative D call: TRBD2 (5 bases). Germline assignment: CDR1 SGHRS and CDR2 YFSETQ. Deletions cut 0 bases from V and 3 bases from J, with 12 bases between. The CDR3 sequence is 15 residues long. The CDR3 loop reads CASSLVSGREETQYF. In DNA, the CDR3 is TGCGCCAGCAGCTTGGTCTCCGGGCGGGAAGAGACCCAGTACTTC.

The chain couples TRBV5-5 to TRBJ1-6; D may be TRBD1 (6 bases). The CDR3 is 15 residues long. V was cut by 7 bases and J by 1 base, with 12 bases left in between. Looked up from germline, CDR1 is SGHKS and CDR2 is YYEKEE (reference sequence). CDR3: CASGGGTSYNSPLHF. As DNA, the CDR3 is TGTGCCAGCGGGGGGGGCACGTCCTATAATTCACCCCTCCACTTT.

This clonotype was seen only a few times. The V gene is TRBV12-3 or TRBV12-4, the J gene TRBJ2-3; 7 nucleotides agree with TRBD2. CDR3 length: 15 amino acids. V trimming: 3 bases; J trimming: 7 bases; junction bases outside the gene matches: 10. The CDR3 is CASSLAGESGNTQYF. CDR3 nucleotides: TGTGCCAGCAGTTTGGCGGGGGAGAGCGGGAATACGCAGTATTTT.

This clonotype appeared a few times. The V and J genes are TRBV3-1 and TRBJ2-1; D might be TRBD2 (6 bases). The CDR3 contains 14 residues. The germline CDR1 and CDR2 sequences are LGHDT and YNNKEL (reference sequence). The V gene lost 4 bases and the J gene lost 8 bases, with 15 bases spanning the gap. Written as DNA, the CDR3 is TGTGCCAGCAGCCTTGAGACTAGTGGGGATGAGCAGTTCTTC. It specifies CASSLETSGDEQFF.

The sample holds many counts of this clonotype. The rearrangement links TRBV10-2 to TRBJ2-7; 12 bases fit TRBD1. The CDR3 is 15 residues long. V trimming: 8 bases; J trimming: 2 bases; junction bases outside the gene matches: 7. CDR1 is WSHSY and CDR2 is SAAADI in the germline V gene. This CDR3 reads CASSEGQGAAYEQYV. In DNA, the CDR3 is TGCGCCAGCTCCGAGGGACAGGGGGCGGCCTACGAGCAGTACGTC.

This clonotype was seen many times. J is TRBJ2-5 and V is TRBV5-4, with 10 bases fitting TRBD2. Per the germline V gene, CDR1 is SGHNT and CDR2 is YYREEE (reference sequence). The V segment lost 4 bases and the J segment 1 base; nucleotides outside the gene matches: 4. CDR3 size: 15 residues. The CDR3 nucleotides are TGTGCCAGCAGCGTTCAGCGGGGGGGCCAAGAGACCCAGTACTTC. Protein product: CASSVQRGGQETQYF.

At least ten counts were recorded for this clonotype. This chain connects TRBV20-1 to TRBJ1-5; no clear D gene. V was clipped by 1 base and J by 5 bases, with 12 bases between them. This CDR3 comprises 14 residues. Per germline, CDR1 DFQATT and CDR2 SNEGSKA (reference sequence). CDR3 residues: CSARVGNEDQPQHF. DNA of the CDR3: TGCAGTGCTAGAGTGGGAAATGAGGATCAGCCCCAGCATTTT.

This clonotype was found a few times. The V call is TRBV20-1, the J call TRBJ2-5, with 13 bases lining up with TRBD2. CDR3 size: 14 residues. Unmatched junction bases numbered 5, after V lost 6 bases and J lost 4 bases. Germline V gene lookup returns CDR1 DFQATT and CDR2 SNEGSKA (reference sequence). In DNA, the CDR3 is TGCAGTGCAGCACTAGCGGGGGGGTCAGAGACCCAGTACTTC. This sequence encodes CSAALAGGSETQYF.

This clonotype was seen a handful of times. This chain links TRBV20-1 with TRBJ1-2; no definite D call. The CDR3 covers 12 residues. CDR1 is DFQATT and CDR2 is SNEGSKA in the germline V gene (reference sequence). Trimming stripped 3 bases from V and 3 bases from J, with 8 bases between. In nucleotides, the CDR3 is TGCAGTGCTAGTAGGGCGTACTATGGCTACACCTTC. It is translated as CSASRAYYGYTF.

This clonotype was picked up many times. V gene TRBV12-3 or TRBV12-4 combines with J gene TRBJ2-5; D is possibly TRBD2 (5 bases). Trimming took off 6 bases at V and 7 bases at J, with 27 bases between the two ends. This CDR3 contains 17 residues. The CDR3 loop is CASSHPRDSEAFATQYF. The CDR3 DNA reads as TGTGCCAGCAGCCATCCCCGGGATAGCGAGGCTTTCGCGACCCAGTACTTC.

This clonotype showed up many times. J is TRBJ1-5 and V is TRBV28; no reliable D call. With 0 bases removed from V and 7 bases from J, the gap between germline ends came to 16 bases. Looked up from germline, CDR1 is MDHEN and CDR2 is SYDVKM. The CDR3 contains 16 residues. In nucleotides, the CDR3 is TGTGCCAGCAGTTTATGGCTCCCCGCCACCGGACAGCCCCAGCATTTT. It encodes CASSLWLPATGQPQHF.